The 20 T cell receptor beta chains below come from one sample, sequenced in a study of beta chain features in type 1 diabetes. Broader study findings: Moderate but significant shortening of TCRB CDR3s was recorded in all four CD4+ subsets from Type 1 diabetes patients.

Expressed TCRB transcripts were sequenced because the isolated RNA had all been reverse transcribed beforehand. Data came from immunoSEQ multiplex PCR; TCRdb stores just in-frame clones and leaves some out. The table records about 710,000 clones, about an eighth of them present only once. Their cognate antigens are unknown. Sequenced input: naive CD4+ T cells from blood. The receptors were sampled from a man between 18 and 29 years old with type 1 diabetes.

Points on this clone: This sample includes further DNA sequences coding for the same CDR3. V is TRBV5-1 and J is TRBJ2-5, with TRBD2 as a possible D gene (5 bases). The V and J ends lost 4 bases and 2 bases respectively, with 6 bases between them. CDR1 and CDR2 (germline): SGHRS, YFSETQ. The CDR3 loop spans 12 amino acids. CDR3 DNA sequence: TGCGCCAGCAGCCCGGGACAAGAGACCCAGTACTTC. It translates to CASSPGQETQYF. Full variable domain (outside the CDR3, taken from reference TRBV5-1 and TRBJ2-5): KAGVTQTPRYLIKTRGQQVTLSCSPISGHRSVSWYQQTPGQGLQFLFEYFSETQRNKGNFPGRFSGRQFSNSRSEMNVSTLELGDSALYLCASSPGQETQYFGPGTRLLVL.

This clone has just a few counts. The chain recombines TRBV11-2 with TRBJ1-2; D remains unclear. The V and J ends lost 4 bases and 3 bases respectively, with 6 bases between them. From germline, CDR1 is SGHAT and CDR2 FQNNGV. The CDR3 covers 12 residues. This CDR3 reads CASSSGYYGYTF. CDR3 nucleotides: TGTGCCAGCAGCTCGGGGTACTATGGCTACACCTTC.

The V call is TRBV14, the J call TRBJ1-2; no clear D. V lost 5 bases to trimming and J lost 5 bases, with 15 bases between them. There are 14 residues in the CDR3. Germline V gene data show CDR1 as SGHDN and CDR2 as FVKESK. CDR3 sequence (DNA): TGTGCCAGCAGCTACCACGTCGGGCGATATGGCTACACCTTC. Translation: CASSYHVGRYGYTF.

The J gene is TRBJ1-3, the V gene TRBV7-9, with 12 positions matching TRBD1. The germline V gene encodes CDR1 SEHNR and CDR2 FQNEAQ (reference sequence). Trimming cost V 6 bases and J 2 bases; bases outside gene matches: 2. This CDR3 comprises 15 residues. The CDR3 coding sequence is TGTGCCAGCAGGGGACAGGGGGCCGCTGGAAACACCATATATTTT. It yields the protein CASRGQGAAGNTIYF.

This clone was found a few times. DNA for the CDR3: TGTGCCCTCGGTGGAGGGGGCCGGGCTTTCTTT. Encoded protein: CALGGGGRAFF. This chain joins TRBV2 and TRBJ1-1; 7 nucleotides align to TRBD1. The CDR3 extends over 11 amino acids. J gave up 11 bases and V 11 bases, and 11 bases lay outside the gene matches. Per the germline V gene, CDR1 is SNHLY and CDR2 is FYNNEI.

This clone was counted only a few times. The chain carries TRBV30 and TRBJ2-1, with 10 nucleotides matching TRBD2. CDR1 and CDR2 (germline): GTSNPN, SVGIG (reference sequence). V dropped 2 bases and J dropped 4; count of bases not matched to a gene: 8. The length of the CDR3 is 16 residues. CDR3 sequence (DNA): TGTGCCTGGAGTCTAACTCGGACTAGCGGTTACAATGAGCAGTTCTTC. Translated, it gives CAWSLTRTSGYNEQFF.

The chain has TRBV6-6 and TRBJ2-1; D might be TRBD1 (6 bases). Per germline, CDR1 MNHNY and CDR2 SVGAGI (reference sequence). The V and J ends lost 6 bases and 4 bases respectively, with 16 bases between them. The CDR3 extends over 15 amino acids. The CDR3, as DNA: TGTGCCAGCAGGTACAGGGAGATTTCGTACAATGAGCAGTTCTTC. Protein: CASRYREISYNEQFF.

This sequence joins TRBV2 and TRBJ2-1; the match to TRBD2 covers 13 bases. CDR3 length: 16 amino acids. Germline CDR1 SNHLY, CDR2 FYNNEI. After removal of 3 bases from V and 4 bases from J, the junction contained 3 bases not matched to a gene. Here the CDR3 reads CASSDTSGRGYNEQFF. CDR3 DNA sequence: TGTGCCAGCAGTGACACTAGCGGGAGGGGGTACAATGAGCAGTTCTTC.

CDR3 residues: CAWRARTGSSYNEQFF. CDR3 coding DNA: TGTGCCTGGAGGGCAAGGACAGGGAGCTCCTACAATGAGCAGTTCTTC. The chain uses TRBV30 and TRBJ2-1, with 8 bases aligning to TRBD1. CDR1 and CDR2 from the germline V gene are GTSNPN and SVGIG (reference sequence). CDR3 length equals 16 residues. Trimming cost V 3 bases and J 0 bases; bases outside gene matches: 7. Combining the CDR3 with reference TRBV30 and TRBJ2-1 gives the whole variable domain SQTIHQWPATLVQPVGSPLSLECTVEGTSNPNLYWYRQAAGRGLQLLFYSVGIGQISSEVPQNLSASRPQDRQFILSSKKLLLSDSGFYLCAWRARTGSSYNEQFFGPGTRLTVL.

This clone was detected a few times. The CDR3 region has the DNA TGTGCCAGCAGTTTATTGACAGGGGGCGCGAGCGAGCAGTACTTC. Protein product: CASSLLTGGASEQYF. This chain connects TRBV28 to TRBJ2-7, with 10 positions matching TRBD1. The CDR3 consists of 15 residues. CDR1 and CDR2 (germline): MDHEN, SYDVKM. The junction had 6 bases not matched to a gene; V was cut back by 1 base and J by 6 bases.

The V call is TRBV7-3, the J call TRBJ2-4; D ambiguous. There are 12 residues in the CDR3. CDR1 and CDR2 (germline): SGHTA, FQGTGA. The germline V and J ends were trimmed by 5 bases and 9 bases, with 11 bases remaining between them. The CDR3 region has the DNA TGTGCCAGCAGCCCAGGAATAACCATTCAGTACTTC. It is translated as CASSPGITIQYF.

The sample holds a few counts of this clone. The chain links TRBV11-2 to TRBJ1-5, with D tentatively TRBD1 (5 bases). The V end lost 4 bases, the J end lost 0 bases, and 10 bases lay between the germline ends. Germline CDR1 reads SGHAT; CDR2 reads FQNNGV. The CDR3 consists of 15 residues. CDR3 residues: CASSWGGNSNQPQHF. In DNA, the CDR3 is TGTGCCAGCAGCTGGGGGGGAAATAGCAATCAGCCCCAGCATTTT.

About this clone: The same CDR3 can be traced to other DNA sequences in this sample. V usage is TRBV29-1 and J usage is TRBJ1-2, with TRBD1 matching over 9 bases. The CDR3 sequence is 12 residues long. The ends lost 7 bases at V and 4 bases at J; junction bases unmatched: 4. Germline V gene data show CDR1 as SQVTM and CDR2 as ANQGSEA. In DNA form, the CDR3 reads TGCAGCGGGGGACAGGGAGGCTATGGCTACACCTTC. As protein: CSGGQGGYGYTF.

This chain connects TRBV4-3 to TRBJ2-7; TRBD1 matches 7 bases. The CDR3 is 16 residues long. Germline loops: CDR1 LGHNA, CDR2 YSLEER. V lost 4 bases and J lost 5; bases outside the gene matches: 14. DNA for the CDR3: TGCGCCAGCAGCCTGCGACAGTGGGACAGTTCTGACGAGCAGTACTTC. This codes for CASSLRQWDSSDEQYF.

The rearrangement links TRBV6-1 to TRBJ2-7; the match to TRBD1 covers 7 bases. The junction had 10 bases not matched to a gene; V was cut back by 10 bases and J by 4 bases. The CDR3 is 13 amino acids. Germline values: CDR1 MNHNS, CDR2 SASEGT. This chain's CDR3 is CATDGDRGYEQYF. In DNA, the CDR3 is TGTGCCACCGACGGGGACAGAGGGTACGAGCAGTACTTC.

This CDR3 reads CASKFGREHEQFF. As DNA, the CDR3 is TGTGCCAGCAAATTTGGAAGGGAGCATGAGCAGTTCTTC. The chain carries TRBV6-5 and TRBJ2-1, with a weak D call TRBD2 (5 bases). CDR1 and CDR2 from the germline V gene are MNHEY and SVGAGI. The germline V and J ends were trimmed by 7 bases and 8 bases, with 15 bases remaining between them. The CDR3 covers 13 residues.

This chain links TRBV30 with TRBJ2-3; D may be TRBD2 (5 bases). V lost 2 bases, J lost 2 bases, and 14 bases lay in between. CDR3 length: 15 amino acids. CDR1 and CDR2 (germline): GTSNPN, SVGIG (reference sequence). CDR3 bases: TGTGCCTGGAGTACCGCTAGCCCGTTCACAGATACGCAGTATTTT. This gives the protein CAWSTASPFTDTQYF.

The chain links TRBV19 to TRBJ2-2, with D possibly being TRBD2 (5 bases). CDR1 LNHDA and CDR2 SQIVND come from the germline V gene (reference sequence). Trimming shortened V by 6 bases and J by 11 bases, and 10 bases separated the two germline ends. The CDR3 is 11 residues long. In DNA, the CDR3 is TGTGCCAGTAGGGGAGCATCAGAGCTGTTTTTT. Amino acid sequence: CASRGASELFF. The entire variable domain, with the rest obtained from reference TRBV19 and TRBJ2-2, is as follows: DGGITQSPKYLFRKEGQNVTLSCEQNLNHDAMYWYRQDPGQGLRLIYYSQIVNDFQKGDIAEGYSVSREKKESFPLTVTSAQKNPTAFYLCASRGASELFFGEGSRLTVL.

This sequence joins TRBV7-6 and TRBJ2-7; D possibly uses TRBD1 or TRBD2 (6 bases each). V was clipped by 5 bases and J by 6 bases, with 26 bases between them. The CDR3 is 17 amino acids. From germline, CDR1 is SGHVS and CDR2 FNYEAQ. The DNA for the CDR3 is TGTGCCAGCAGCCCCGCGGGGAGAACAGGGAAAAGAGTCGAGCAGTACTTC. Translation: CASSPAGRTGKRVEQYF.

This clone turned up a few times. This chain links TRBV11-2 with TRBJ2-2, with D perhaps matching TRBD1 or TRBD2 (6 bases each). Germline loops: CDR1 SGHAT, CDR2 FQNNGV. The V end lost 6 bases, the J end lost 4 bases, and 18 bases lay between the germline ends. The CDR3 is 16 amino acids. CDR3 sequence (DNA): TGTGCCAGCAGTCTAGACGGAGGGGGGCGCACCGGGGAGCTGTTTTTT. The encoded protein is CASSLDGGGRTGELFF.